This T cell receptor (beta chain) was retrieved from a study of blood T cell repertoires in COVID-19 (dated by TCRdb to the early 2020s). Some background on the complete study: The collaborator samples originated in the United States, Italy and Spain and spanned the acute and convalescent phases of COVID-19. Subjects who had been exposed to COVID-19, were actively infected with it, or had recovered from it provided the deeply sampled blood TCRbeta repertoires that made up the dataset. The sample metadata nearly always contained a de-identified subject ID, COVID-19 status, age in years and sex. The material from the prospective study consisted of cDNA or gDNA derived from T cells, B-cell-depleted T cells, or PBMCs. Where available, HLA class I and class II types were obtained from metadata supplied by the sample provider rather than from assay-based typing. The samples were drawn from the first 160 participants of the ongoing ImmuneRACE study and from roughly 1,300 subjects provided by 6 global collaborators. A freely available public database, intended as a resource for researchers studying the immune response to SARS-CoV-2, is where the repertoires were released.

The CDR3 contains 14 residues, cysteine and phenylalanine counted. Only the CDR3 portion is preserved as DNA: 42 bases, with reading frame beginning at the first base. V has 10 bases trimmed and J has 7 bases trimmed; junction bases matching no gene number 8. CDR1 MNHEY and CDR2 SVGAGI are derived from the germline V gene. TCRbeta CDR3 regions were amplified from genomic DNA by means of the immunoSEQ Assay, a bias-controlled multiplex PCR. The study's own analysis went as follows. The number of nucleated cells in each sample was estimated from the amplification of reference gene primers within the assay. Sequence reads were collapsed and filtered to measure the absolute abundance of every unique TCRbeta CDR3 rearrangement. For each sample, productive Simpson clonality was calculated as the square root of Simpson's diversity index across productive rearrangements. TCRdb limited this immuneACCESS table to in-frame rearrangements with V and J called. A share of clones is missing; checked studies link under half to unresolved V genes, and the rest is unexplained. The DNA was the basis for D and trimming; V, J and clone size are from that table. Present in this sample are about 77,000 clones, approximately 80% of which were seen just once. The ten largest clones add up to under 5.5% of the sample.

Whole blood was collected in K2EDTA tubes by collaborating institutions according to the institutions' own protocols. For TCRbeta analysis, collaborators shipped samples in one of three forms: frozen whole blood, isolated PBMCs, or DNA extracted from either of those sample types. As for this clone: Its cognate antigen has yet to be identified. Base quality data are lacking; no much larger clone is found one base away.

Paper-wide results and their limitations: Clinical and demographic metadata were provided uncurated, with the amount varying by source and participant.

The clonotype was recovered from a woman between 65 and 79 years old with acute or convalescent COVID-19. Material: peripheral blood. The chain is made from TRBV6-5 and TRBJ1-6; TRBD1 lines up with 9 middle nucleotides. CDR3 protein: CAIGQGTGNSPLHF. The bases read TGTGCCATCGGACAGGGGACGGGGAATTCACCCCTCCACTTT.